This TCR beta chain was captured in a study of blood T cell repertoires in COVID-19. Study at large: Sites across the United States, Italy and Spain contributed samples from acute and convalescent COVID-19. In each case, the material was cDNA or gDNA derived from T cells, B-cell-depleted T cells, or PBMCs.

TCRdb keeps only in-frame clones here, not all; method: immunoSEQ multiplex PCR. Of 410,000 or so clones listed, 89% are singletons. Seattle participants joined during active infection and were tracked over time. The V and J ends lost 3 bases and 2 bases respectively, with 14 bases between them. CDR3 length: 14 residues. Germline CDR1 reads DFQATT; CDR2 reads SNEGSKA (reference sequence). The clonotype was recovered from a woman between 35 and 50 years old with COVID-19, enrolled during active disease. This chain uses TRBV20-1 with TRBJ2-7; possibly TRBD1 for D (6 bases). The sequenced sample consisted of peripheral blood. The CDR3 DNA sequence: TGCAGTGCTAGTGGGGCCAGGGGTCCCTACGAGCAGTACTTC. Residues: CSASGARGPYEQYF.